The entry below describes one TCR beta chain. Its recognized antigen is unknown. A much larger clone lies a single base off, so this may be a read error. This is likely a read error, given that the CDR3 carries no conserved phenylalanine or tryptophan at its end. The reads were generated on an Illumina HiSeq 2000. Multiplex PCR amplification was used to build the TCR beta chain libraries. The amplified TCR beta chain products were analyzed by high-throughput sequencing. The public reads were reanalyzed by TCRdb: fastp trimming at Q25, MiXCR alignment, in-frame beta chains only. Every entry covers one CDR3 protein and lists the most common genes and DNA from its rows. The sample table holds 200,000 to 300,000 distinct CDR3 sequences, of which around 30% were seen once. More than 0.85% of the sample is taken by the ten largest. These data originate in a study of breast tumors, draining lymph nodes, adjacent tissues (dated by TCRdb to about 2016). Context from the whole study: TCR beta repertoires were compared across tumor, adjacent nontumor tissue and axillary lymph nodes obtained from breast cancer patients. The study aimed to assess the relationships and possible T-cell exchange between tumor, surrounding tissue and draining lymph node repertoires in human breast cancer. Beyond this particular receptor, the publication reports: Tumor T-cell repertoires showed less diversity than lymph node repertoires and more diversity than nontumor tissue repertoires, and tumor T-cell repertoires showed preferential V and J gene usage. The conclusion that tumor T cells originate in lymph nodes was framed as consistent with a hypothesis rather than directly demonstrated. In luminal-like breast cancer, tumor and nontumor tissue repertoires resembled each other significantly more than in basal-like breast cancer. The data were considered consistent with most tumor T cells being derived from the lymph node and subsequently expanding within tumor tissue.

Lymph node samples came from the axillary draining lymph nodes of breast cancer patients. Between the V and J ends, shortened by 2 bases and 3 bases respectively, the junction contains 17 bases. The length of the CDR3 is 17 amino acids, counting both ends. The DNA shown is the 51-base CDR3, in frame from base 1. The sequence links TRBV12-3 or TRBV12-4 to TRBJ1-3; possibly the D gene is TRBD1, per 6 matching bases. This clonotype originated in a female donor with breast cancer. Some clones in this sample may be carry-over from other donors' samples. Sequencing was carried out using axillary lymph node tissue. The nucleotides read TGTGCCAGCAGTTTACGGGGGAACAGGGTTGTTGGAAACACCATATATCTT. Its product reads: CASSLRGNRVVGNTIYL.